The present entry profiles one TCR beta chain with its context. What it binds is unknown. These data belong to a study of beta chain features in type 1 diabetes. Whole-study context: Healthy donors resembled patients in age, gender and cell yields. Study conclusions and caveats: Individuals with type 1 diabetes displayed fewer insertions and more deletions at VDJ junctions. Cells that show high TCR expression could be over-represented by cDNA sequencing.

Reverse transcription of all isolated RNA meant that expressed TCRB transcripts were sequenced. Data came from immunoSEQ multiplex PCR; TCRdb stores just in-frame clones and leaves some out. Among approximately 340,000 clones, around 16% were seen once, and the ten largest hold approximately 0.02%. CD4+ naive, central memory, regulatory and stem cell-like memory subsets were isolated by sorting on CD45RO/CCR7/CD25/CD127/CD95/CD27. The receptor's source is a woman younger than 35 in good health. Sequencing was done on a sample of naive CD4+ T cells from blood.

CDR3 region: CASSPNRGNLNTEAFF. As DNA, the CDR3 is TGTGCCAGCTCACCCAACAGGGGTAACCTGAACACTGAAGCTTTCTTT. This chain links TRBV18 with TRBJ1-1; the match to TRBD1 covers 7 bases. The V gene's germline CDR1 is KGHSH and CDR2 LQKENI. V trimming: 3 bases; J trimming: 0 bases; junction bases outside the gene matches: 7. CDR3 length: 16 amino acids.